Described below is a single T cell receptor beta chain sequence and its context. Cohorts were determined from participant-reported clinical history. Two consecutive negative NP/OP PCR tests, clearance, or resolved symptoms defined Cohort 3 recovery. These data belong to a study of blood T cell repertoires in COVID-19. Sequencing used immunoSEQ multiplex PCR; TCRdb keeps in-frame clones, though not all of them. The repertoire consists of approximately 320,000 clones, with roughly nine tenths occurring once and the leading ten covering roughly 2.5%. Germline lookup yields CDR1 MNHEY and CDR2 SMNVEV (reference sequence). Trimming took 6 bases from V and 5 from J, leaving 11 bases between them. The CDR3 consists of 13 residues.

The chain carries TRBV27 and TRBJ2-1; no clear D. What was sequenced was PBMCs or T cells enriched from blood (not recorded which). This receptor was taken from a man in his 60s who had recovered from COVID-19. CDR3 region: CASSLNSNNEQFF. CDR3 sequence (DNA): TGTGCCAGCAGCCTAAATTCGAACAATGAGCAGTTCTTC.